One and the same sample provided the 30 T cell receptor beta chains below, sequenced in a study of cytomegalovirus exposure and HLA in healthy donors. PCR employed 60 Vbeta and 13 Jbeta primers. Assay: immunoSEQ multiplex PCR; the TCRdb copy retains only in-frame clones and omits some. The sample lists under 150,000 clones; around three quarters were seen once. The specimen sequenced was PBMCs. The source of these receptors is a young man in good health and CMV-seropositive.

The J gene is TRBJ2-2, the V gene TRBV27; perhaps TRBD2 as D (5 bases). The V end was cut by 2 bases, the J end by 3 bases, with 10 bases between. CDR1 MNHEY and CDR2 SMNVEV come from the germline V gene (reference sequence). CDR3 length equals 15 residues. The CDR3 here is CASSLRERDTGELFF. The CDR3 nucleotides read TGTGCCAGCAGTTTAAGGGAGCGTGACACCGGGGAGCTGTTTTTT.

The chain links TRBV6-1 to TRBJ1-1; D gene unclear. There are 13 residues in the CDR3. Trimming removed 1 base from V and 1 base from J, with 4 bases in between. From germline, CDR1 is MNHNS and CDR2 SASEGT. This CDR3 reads CASSEGANTEAFF. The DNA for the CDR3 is TGTGCCAGCAGTGAAGGGGCGAACACTGAAGCTTTCTTT.

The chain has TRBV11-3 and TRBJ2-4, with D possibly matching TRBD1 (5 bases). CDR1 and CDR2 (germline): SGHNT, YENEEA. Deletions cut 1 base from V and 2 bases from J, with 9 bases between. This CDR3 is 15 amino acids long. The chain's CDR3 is CASSLGGASKNIQYF. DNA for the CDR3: TGTGCCAGCAGCTTAGGGGGCGCGTCCAAAAACATTCAGTACTTC.

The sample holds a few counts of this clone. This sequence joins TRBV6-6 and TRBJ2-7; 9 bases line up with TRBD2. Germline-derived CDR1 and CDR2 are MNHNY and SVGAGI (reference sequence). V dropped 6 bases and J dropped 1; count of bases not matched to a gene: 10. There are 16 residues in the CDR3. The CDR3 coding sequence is TGTGCCAGCAGGACAATAGCGGGAGTCTCATCCTACGAGCAGTACTTC. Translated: CASRTIAGVSSYEQYF.

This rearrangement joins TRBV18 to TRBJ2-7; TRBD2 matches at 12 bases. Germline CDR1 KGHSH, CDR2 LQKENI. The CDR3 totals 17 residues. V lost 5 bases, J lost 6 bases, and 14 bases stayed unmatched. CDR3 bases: TGTGCCAGCTCAGAAGCTAGCGGGAGGGCCTGGCTGTCCGAGCAGTACTTC. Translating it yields CASSEASGRAWLSEQYF.

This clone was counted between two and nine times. CDR3 region: CASSFGGGAGVYNEQFF. CDR3 bases: TGTGCCAGCAGCTTTGGGGGCGGTGCGGGGGTCTACAATGAGCAGTTCTTC. The rearrangement joins TRBV11-2 to TRBJ2-1, with D possibly being TRBD2 (7 bases). CDR3 size: 17 residues. Germline lookup yields CDR1 SGHAT and CDR2 FQNNGV. The V end was cut by 3 bases, the J end by 3 bases, with 18 bases between.

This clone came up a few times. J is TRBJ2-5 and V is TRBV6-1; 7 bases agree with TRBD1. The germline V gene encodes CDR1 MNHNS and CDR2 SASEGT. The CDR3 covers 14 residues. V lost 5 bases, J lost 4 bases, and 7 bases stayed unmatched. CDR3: CASSPGTETETQYF. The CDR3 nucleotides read TGTGCCAGCAGTCCAGGGACAGAGACAGAGACCCAGTACTTC.

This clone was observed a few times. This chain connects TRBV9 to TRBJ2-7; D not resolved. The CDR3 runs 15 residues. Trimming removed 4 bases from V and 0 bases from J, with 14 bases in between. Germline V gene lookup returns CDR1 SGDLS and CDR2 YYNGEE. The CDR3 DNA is TGTGCCAGCAGCCCCTCCCCAACAAGCTCCTACGAGCAGTACTTC. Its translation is CASSPSPTSSYEQYF.

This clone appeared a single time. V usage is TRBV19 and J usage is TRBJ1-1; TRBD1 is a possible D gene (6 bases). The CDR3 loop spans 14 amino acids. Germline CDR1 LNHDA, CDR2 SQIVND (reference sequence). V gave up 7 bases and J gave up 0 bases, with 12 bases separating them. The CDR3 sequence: CASIGGQLNTEAFF. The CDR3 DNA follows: TGTGCCAGTATAGGCGGACAGTTGAACACTGAAGCTTTCTTT. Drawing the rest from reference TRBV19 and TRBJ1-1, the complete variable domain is DGGITQSPKYLFRKEGQNVTLSCEQNLNHDAMYWYRQDPGQGLRLIYYSQIVNDFQKGDIAEGYSVSREKKESFPLTVTSAQKNPTAFYLCASIGGQLNTEAFFGQGTRLTVV.

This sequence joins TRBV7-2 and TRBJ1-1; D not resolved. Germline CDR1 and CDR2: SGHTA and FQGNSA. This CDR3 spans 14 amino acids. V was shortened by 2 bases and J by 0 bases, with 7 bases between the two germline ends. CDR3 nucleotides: TGTGCCAGCAGCTTATTGGCCATGAACACTGAAGCTTTCTTT. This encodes CASSLLAMNTEAFF.

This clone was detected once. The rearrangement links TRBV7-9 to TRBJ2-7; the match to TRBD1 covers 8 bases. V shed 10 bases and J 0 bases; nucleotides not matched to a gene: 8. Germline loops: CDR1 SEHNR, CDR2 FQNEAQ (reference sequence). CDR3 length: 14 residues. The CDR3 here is CATITGTGSYEQYF. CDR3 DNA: TGTGCCACCATAACCGGGACAGGCTCCTACGAGCAGTACTTC.

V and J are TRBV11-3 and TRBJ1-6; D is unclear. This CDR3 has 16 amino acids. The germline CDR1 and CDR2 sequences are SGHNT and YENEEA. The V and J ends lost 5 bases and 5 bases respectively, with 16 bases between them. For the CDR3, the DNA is TGTGCCAGCAGCAGACATGACCTTGTTAATAATTCACCCCTCCACTTT. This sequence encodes CASSRHDLVNNSPLHF.

The CDR3, as DNA: TGTGCCATCAGTGGTCAGGGGGACCTGAACACTGAAGCTTTCTTT. Translated, it gives CAISGQGDLNTEAFF. The chain has TRBV10-3 and TRBJ1-1, with 7 positions matching TRBD1. Germline-derived CDR1 and CDR2 are ENHRY and SYGVKD. V shed 4 bases, J shed 0 bases, and the junction held 5 bases outside the gene matches. The CDR3 sequence is 15 residues long.

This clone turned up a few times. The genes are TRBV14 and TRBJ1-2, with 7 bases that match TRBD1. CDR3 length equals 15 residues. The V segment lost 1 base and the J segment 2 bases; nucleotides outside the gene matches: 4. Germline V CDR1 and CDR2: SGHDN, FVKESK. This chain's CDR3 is CASSQVTGWNYGYTF. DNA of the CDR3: TGTGCCAGCAGCCAAGTGACAGGGTGGAACTATGGCTACACCTTC.

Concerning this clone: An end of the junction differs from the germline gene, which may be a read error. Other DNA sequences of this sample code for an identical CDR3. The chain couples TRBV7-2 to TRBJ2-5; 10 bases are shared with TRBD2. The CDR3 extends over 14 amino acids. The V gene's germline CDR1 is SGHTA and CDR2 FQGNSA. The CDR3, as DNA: TGTGCCAGCAGCCTAGCGGGGGCCCAAGAGACCCAGTACTTC. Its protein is CASSLAGAQETQYF.

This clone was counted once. The CDR3 spells CASRQRGTNTGELFF. The CDR3 DNA reads as TGTGCCAGCAGACAACGCGGGACGAACACCGGGGAGCTGTTTTTT. The chain recombines TRBV27 with TRBJ2-2; TRBD2 is a possible D gene (6 bases). CDR1 and CDR2 (germline): MNHEY, SMNVEV (reference sequence). Trimming took off 6 bases at V and 0 bases at J, with 11 bases between the two ends. This CDR3 region has 15 residues.

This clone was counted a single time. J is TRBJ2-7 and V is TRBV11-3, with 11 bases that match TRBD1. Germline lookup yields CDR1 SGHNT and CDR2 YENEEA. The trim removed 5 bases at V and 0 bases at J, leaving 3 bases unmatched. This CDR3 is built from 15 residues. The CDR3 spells CASSQGQGASYEQYF. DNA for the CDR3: TGTGCCAGCAGCCAAGGACAGGGGGCCTCCTACGAGCAGTACTTC.

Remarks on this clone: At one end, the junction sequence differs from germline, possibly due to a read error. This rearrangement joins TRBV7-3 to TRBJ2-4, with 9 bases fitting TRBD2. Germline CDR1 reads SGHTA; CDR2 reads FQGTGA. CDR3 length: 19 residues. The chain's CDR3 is CASSPRASGDHLAKNSQYF. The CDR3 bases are TGTGCCAGCAGCCCCAGGGCTAGCGGGGACCACCTAGCCAAAAACAGTCAGTACTTC.

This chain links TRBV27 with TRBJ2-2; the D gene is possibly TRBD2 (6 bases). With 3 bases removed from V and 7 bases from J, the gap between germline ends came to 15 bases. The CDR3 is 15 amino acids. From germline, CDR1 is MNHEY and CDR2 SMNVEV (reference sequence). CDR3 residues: CASSFLGGIGGELFF. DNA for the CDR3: TGTGCCAGCAGTTTCCTTGGCGGGATTGGCGGGGAGCTGTTTTTT.

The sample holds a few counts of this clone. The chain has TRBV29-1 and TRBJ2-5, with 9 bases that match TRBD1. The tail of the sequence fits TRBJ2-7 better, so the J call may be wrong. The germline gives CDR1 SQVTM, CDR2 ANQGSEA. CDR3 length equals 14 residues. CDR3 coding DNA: TGCAGCGTTGGTCCACCCGGGACAGGGACCGAGCAGTACTTC. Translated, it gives CSVGPPGTGTEQYF.

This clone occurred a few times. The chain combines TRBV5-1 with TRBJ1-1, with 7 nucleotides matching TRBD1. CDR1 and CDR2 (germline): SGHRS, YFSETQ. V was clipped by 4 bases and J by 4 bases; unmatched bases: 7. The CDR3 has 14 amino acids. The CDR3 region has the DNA TGCGCCAGCAGCCCGACAGGGTCAGCCACTGAAGCTTTCTTT. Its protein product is CASSPTGSATEAFF.

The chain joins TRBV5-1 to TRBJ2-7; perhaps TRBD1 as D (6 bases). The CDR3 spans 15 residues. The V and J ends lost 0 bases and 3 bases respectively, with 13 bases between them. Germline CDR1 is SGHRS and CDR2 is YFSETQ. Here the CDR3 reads CASSLAVQGYYEQYF. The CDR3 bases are TGCGCCAGCAGCTTGGCGGTACAGGGTTACTACGAGCAGTACTTC.

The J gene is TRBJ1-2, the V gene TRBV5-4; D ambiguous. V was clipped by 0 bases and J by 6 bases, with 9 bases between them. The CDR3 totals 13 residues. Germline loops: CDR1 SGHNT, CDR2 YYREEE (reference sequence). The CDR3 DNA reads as TGTGCCAGCAGCTTGGGGACTTCTGATGGCTACACCTTC. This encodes CASSLGTSDGYTF.

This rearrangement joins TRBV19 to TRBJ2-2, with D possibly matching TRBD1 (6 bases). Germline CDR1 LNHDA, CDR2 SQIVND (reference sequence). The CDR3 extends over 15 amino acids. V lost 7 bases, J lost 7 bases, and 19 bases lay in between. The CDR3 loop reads CASNRRTETRGELFF. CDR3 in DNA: TGTGCCAGTAATAGGCGGACAGAAACTCGCGGGGAGCTGTTTTTT.

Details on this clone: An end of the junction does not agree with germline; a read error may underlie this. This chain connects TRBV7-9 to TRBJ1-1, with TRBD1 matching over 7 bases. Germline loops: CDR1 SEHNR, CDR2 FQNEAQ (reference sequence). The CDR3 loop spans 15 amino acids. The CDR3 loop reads CSSSLLGGSGTEAFF. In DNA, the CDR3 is TGTTCCAGCAGCTTACTAGGGGGCTCGGGCACTGAAGCTTTCTTT.

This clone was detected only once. The chain's CDR3 is CASSLSGGRLSDEQFF. Written as DNA, the CDR3 is TGTGCCAGCTCACTAAGCGGGGGGCGGCTGTCAGATGAGCAGTTCTTC. This rearrangement joins TRBV18 to TRBJ2-1, with 9 bases that match TRBD2. Trimming removed 4 bases from V and 8 bases from J; junction bases left unmatched: 12. CDR1 is KGHSH, CDR2 LQKENI, per germline. The CDR3 is 16 amino acids.

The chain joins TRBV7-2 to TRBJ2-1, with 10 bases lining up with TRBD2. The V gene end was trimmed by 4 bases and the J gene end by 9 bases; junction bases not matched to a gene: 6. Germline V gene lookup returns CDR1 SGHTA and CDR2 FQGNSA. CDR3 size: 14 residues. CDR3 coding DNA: TGTGCCAGCAGCTCTCTAGCGGGAGTGGCTGAGCAGTTCTTC. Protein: CASSSLAGVAEQFF.

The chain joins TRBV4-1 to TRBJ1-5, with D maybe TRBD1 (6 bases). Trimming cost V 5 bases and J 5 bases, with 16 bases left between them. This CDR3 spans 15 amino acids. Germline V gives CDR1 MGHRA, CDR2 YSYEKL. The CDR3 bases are TGCGCCAGCAGCTATAGGGGGGGAGCGGATCAGCCCCAGCATTTT. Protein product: CASSYRGGADQPQHF.

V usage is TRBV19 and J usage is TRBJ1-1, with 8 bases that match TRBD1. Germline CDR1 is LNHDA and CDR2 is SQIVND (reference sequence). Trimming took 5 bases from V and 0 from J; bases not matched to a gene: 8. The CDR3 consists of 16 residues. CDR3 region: CASSLRDRLLNTEAFF. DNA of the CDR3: TGTGCCAGTAGTCTCCGGGACAGGCTTCTGAACACTGAAGCTTTCTTT.

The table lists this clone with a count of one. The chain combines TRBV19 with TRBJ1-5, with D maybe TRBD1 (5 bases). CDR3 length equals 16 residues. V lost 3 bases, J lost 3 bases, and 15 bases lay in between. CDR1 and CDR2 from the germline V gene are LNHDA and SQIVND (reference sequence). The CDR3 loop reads CASSINQGSYNQPQHF. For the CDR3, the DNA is TGTGCCAGTAGTATCAATCAGGGATCCTACAATCAGCCCCAGCATTTT.